Here is one TCR beta chain with its context. The antigen is undetermined. The record originates from a study of PD-1 blockade in classical Hodgkin lymphoma. Study at large: Intravenous infusions of nivolumab 3 mg/kg reached patients every 2 weeks. Study observations and caveats: Compared with baseline, CD4+ but not CD8+ TCR diversity had risen significantly by C4D1.

Produced via immunoSEQ multiplex PCR; TCRdb's table is partial and in-frame only. Of some 60,000 clones listed, 85% to 90% were seen once; the top ten hold over 14%. Each patient's relapse followed autologous stem cell transplantation, and brentuximab vedotin exposure varied. Complete response, partial response or progressive disease was recorded as best response. Germline values: CDR1 MDHEN, CDR2 SYDVKM. With 2 bases removed from V and 7 bases from J, the gap between germline ends came to 14 bases. There are 14 residues in the CDR3. This TCR came from a human donor with classical Hodgkin lymphoma. The source material was peripheral blood mononuclear cells (PBMCs), sampled at baseline. V is TRBV28 and J is TRBJ1-1; D possibly corresponds to TRBD1 (6 bases). The CDR3 reads CASSLPQDRFEAFF. The CDR3 DNA follows: TGTGCCAGCAGTTTACCCCAAGACAGGTTTGAAGCTTTCTTT.